This T cell receptor beta chain is drawn from a study of blood T cell repertoires in COVID-19. On the study more broadly: The United States, Italy and Spain were the sources of the acute and convalescent COVID-19 samples. Nucleic acid was either cDNA or gDNA, and it came from T cells, B-cell-depleted T cells, or PBMCs.

Germline CDR1 LGHDT, CDR2 YNNKEL (reference sequence). The CDR3 length is 17 residues. V gave up 0 bases and J gave up 8 bases; unmatched junction bases: 12. In the authors' methods: Nucleated cell number was recorded as an estimate derived from reference gene primer amplification. Sequencing used immunoSEQ multiplex PCR; TCRdb keeps in-frame clones, though not all of them. The D gene and trimming were derived from the DNA, and the V and J assignments and clone size from that table. The sample shows about 220,000 clones, about four fifths of them seen only once. The source material was peripheral blood. The rearrangement joins TRBV3-1 (or the pseudogene TRBV3-2) to TRBJ1-2; 10 bases match TRBD1. The origin of this receptor is a woman aged 70-85 years with acute or convalescent COVID-19. The CDR3 region has the DNA TGTGCCAGCAGCCAAGATCAACCGGGACAGGGGATCGGAGGCTACACCTTC. Its translation: CASSQDQPGQGIGGYTF.